The present entry profiles one TCR beta chain with its context. These data belong to a study of cytomegalovirus exposure and HLA in healthy donors. V lost 2 bases and J lost 0, with 7 bases in between. Per germline, CDR1 MNHEY and CDR2 SMNVEV (reference sequence). This CDR3 comprises 14 residues. The study ran its PCR with 60 Vbeta and 13 Jbeta primers. Sequencing used immunoSEQ multiplex PCR; TCRdb keeps in-frame clones, though not all of them. The table includes around 100,000 clones, around two thirds detected once. The TCR was taken from a man aged 50 or older in good health and CMV-seropositive. The chain links TRBV27 to TRBJ1-1, with D possibly matching TRBD1 (5 bases). Sequencing used PBMCs. The CDR3 loop is CASSLDSLNTEAFF. The CDR3 DNA is TGTGCCAGCAGTTTAGACAGCTTGAACACTGAAGCTTTCTTT.